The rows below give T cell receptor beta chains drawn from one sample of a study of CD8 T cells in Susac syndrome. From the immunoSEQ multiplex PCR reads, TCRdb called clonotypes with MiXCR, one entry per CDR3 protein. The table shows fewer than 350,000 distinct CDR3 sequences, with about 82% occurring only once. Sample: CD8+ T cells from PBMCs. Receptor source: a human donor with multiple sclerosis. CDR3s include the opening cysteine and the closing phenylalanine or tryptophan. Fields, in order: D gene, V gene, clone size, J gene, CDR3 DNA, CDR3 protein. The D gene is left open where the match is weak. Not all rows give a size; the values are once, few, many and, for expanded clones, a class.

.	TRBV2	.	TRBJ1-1	TGTGCCAGCTGCCTCCGGGAGTTGAACACTGAAGCTTTCTTT	CASCLRELNTEAFF
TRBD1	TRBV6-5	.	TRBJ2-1	TGTGCCAGCAGGTCCGGGACAGGGGCAAACAATGAGCAGTTCTTC	CASRSGTGANNEQFF
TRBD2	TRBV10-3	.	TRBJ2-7	TGTGCCATCGGGGGGAGTGGAGCGGGAGTTCCCTACGAGCAGTACTTC	CAIGGSGAGVPYEQYF
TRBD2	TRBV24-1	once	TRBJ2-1	TGTGCCACCAGTGAGGCTAGCGGGGCCACATGGGAGCAGTTCTTC	CATSEASGATWEQFF
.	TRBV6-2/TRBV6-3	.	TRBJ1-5	TGTGCCAGCAGTTACTCGATATCGAGTCAGCCCCAGCATTTT	CASSYSISSQPQHF
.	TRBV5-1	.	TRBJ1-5	TGCGCCAGCAGCGTGACAGGTGAAAGCAATCAGCCCCAGCATTTT	CASSVTGESNQPQHF
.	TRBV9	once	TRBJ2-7	TGTGCCAGCAGCGTAGCGACTTTAGGCGAGCAGTACTTC	CASSVATLGEQYF
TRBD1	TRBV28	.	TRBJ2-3	TGTGCCAGCAGTGATGGGACAGGCGTGAATCAGCCCCAGTATTTT	CASSDGTGVNQPQYF
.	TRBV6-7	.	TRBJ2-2	TGTGCCAGCAGTTACTCGATATGGGGGTGCGGAGGCACCGGGGAGCTGTTTTTT	CASSYSIWGCGGTGELFF
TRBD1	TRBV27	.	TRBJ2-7	TGTGCCAGCAGTTTCGGGACAGGGGGCGTGGACGAGCAGTACTTC	CASSFGTGGVDEQYF
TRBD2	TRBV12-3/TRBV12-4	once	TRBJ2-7	TGTGCCAGCAGTTTAGCCTCTAGCGGGTCTATCTACGAGCAGTACTTC	CASSLASSGSIYEQYF
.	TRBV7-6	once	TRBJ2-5	TGTGCCAGCAGCTTAGACCTAGCGTCAGAGACCCAGTACTTC	CASSLDLASETQYF
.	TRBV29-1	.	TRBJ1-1	TGCAGCGTTGATGGCCCTCTCGCGCCCACTGAAGCTTTCTTT	CSVDGPLAPTEAFF
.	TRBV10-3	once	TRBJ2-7	TGTGCCATTGGGACCCGTTCCCTCTACGAGCAGTACTTC	CAIGTRSLYEQYF
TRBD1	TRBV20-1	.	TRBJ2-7	TGCAGTGCTAGATCGTACAGGGGGGCTTACGAGCAGTACTTC	CSARSYRGAYEQYF
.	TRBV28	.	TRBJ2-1	TGTGCCAGCAGTTTAGGAGGAGCTAAGCAGTTCTTC	CASSLGGAKQFF
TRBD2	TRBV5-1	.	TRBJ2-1	TGCGCCAGCAGCTTGGAGCTAGCGGGCCTATCCTCCTACAATGAGCAGTTCTTC	CASSLELAGLSSYNEQFF
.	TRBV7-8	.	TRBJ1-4	TGTGCCAGCAGCTTAGAGGACAGATTTAATGAAAAACTGTTTTTT	CASSLEDRFNEKLFF
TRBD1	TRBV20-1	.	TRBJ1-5	TGCAGTGTCTGGGACAGGGGGCTTCAGCCCCAGCATTTT	CSVWDRGLQPQHF
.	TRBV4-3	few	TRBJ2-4	TGCGCCAGCAGCCAAGATTCGACAGGCTTAGCCAAAAACATTCAGTACTTC	CASSQDSTGLAKNIQYF
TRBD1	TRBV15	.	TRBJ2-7	TGTGCCACCAGCTTCCACCAGAGGGGAACAGGGGGCATCGACGAGCAGTACTTC	CATSFHQRGTGGIDEQYF
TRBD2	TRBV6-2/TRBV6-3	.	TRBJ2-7	TGTGCCAGCACCCCTTCGGCTAGCGGGAGCCACGAGCAGTACTTC	CASTPSASGSHEQYF
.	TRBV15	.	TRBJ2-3	TGTGCCACCAGCAGCTTAGCGGTAGATACGCAGTATTTT	CATSSLAVDTQYF
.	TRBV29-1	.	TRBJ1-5	TGCAGCGTTGTTACAGGAGGCCTCGGGGATCAGCCCCAGCATTTT	CSVVTGGLGDQPQHF